These 14 T cell receptor beta chains share one sample of origin, sequenced in a study of CD8+ T cells in alopecia areata. cDNA serving as the sequencing template came from extracted, reverse transcribed RNA. Clones were read by immunoSEQ multiplex PCR, and TCRdb kept only the in-frame ones, dropping some. The sample lists 130,000 to 150,000 clones, 40% to 65% occurring once. The sequencing here drew on CD4+ T cells sorted from blood, taken at week 0. These receptors were collected from a human donor with alopecia areata.

This chain links TRBV30 with TRBJ1-5; D is possibly TRBD1 (5 bases). Germline CDR1 GTSNPN, CDR2 SVGIG (reference sequence). Trimming removed 2 bases from V and 3 bases from J, with 8 bases in between. The CDR3 is 13 amino acids. The CDR3 is CAWSKGYNQPQHF. The CDR3 DNA sequence: TGTGCCTGGAGTAAGGGGTACAATCAGCCCCAGCATTTT.

J is TRBJ2-2 and V is TRBV2; 9 bases fit TRBD1. Trimming at V came to 8 bases and at J to 4 bases, leaving 8 bases not matched to a gene. Germline CDR1 and CDR2: SNHLY and FYNNEI. This CDR3 comprises 15 residues. CDR3 amino acids: CASLWGQGPTGELFF. For the CDR3, the DNA is TGTGCCAGCCTCTGGGGACAGGGACCCACCGGGGAGCTGTTTTTT.

The gene calls are TRBV14 and TRBJ2-5; possibly TRBD1 for D (6 bases). Germline values: CDR1 SGHDN, CDR2 FVKESK. The CDR3 consists of 15 residues. Trimming pared 0 bases from V and 4 bases from J, leaving 12 bases between. CDR3 amino acids: CASSQDHSTGETQYF. The CDR3 region has the DNA TGTGCCAGCAGCCAAGATCACTCGACAGGAGAGACCCAGTACTTC.

V and J are TRBV29-1 and TRBJ1-2; 7 bases fit TRBD1. Germline CDR1 SQVTM, CDR2 ANQGSEA. The CDR3 runs to 11 residues. Losses at the gene ends were 6 bases for V and 8 bases for J; bases not matched to a gene: 6. This chain's CDR3 is CSVEGARGYTF. CDR3 in DNA: TGCAGCGTGGAGGGGGCACGGGGCTACACCTTC.

The chain uses TRBV5-1 and TRBJ1-1; a possible D gene is TRBD1 (5 bases). The V and J ends lost 4 bases and 7 bases respectively, with 11 bases between them. The CDR3 has 12 amino acids. Germline assignment: CDR1 SGHRS and CDR2 YFSETQ. CDR3: CASSLTGLEAFF. The CDR3 DNA sequence: TGCGCCAGCAGCCTTACGGGGCTTGAAGCTTTCTTT.

The chain has TRBV29-1 and TRBJ2-7; tentative D call: TRBD1 (6 bases). CDR1 and CDR2 from the germline V gene are SQVTM and ANQGSEA. V was shortened by 6 bases and J by 4 bases, with 10 bases between the two germline ends. The CDR3 loop spans 11 amino acids. The CDR3 region has the DNA TGCAGCGTCCCACAGGGTTACGAGCAGTACTTC. Protein sequence: CSVPQGYEQYF.

This clone came up a few times. The CDR3 loop is CSAPGVGGMPEAFF. CDR3 nucleotides: TGCAGCGCCCCCGGGGTAGGGGGGATGCCTGAAGCTTTCTTT. The chain is built from TRBV29-1 and TRBJ1-1, with a tentative D call TRBD1 (6 bases). The CDR3 sequence is 14 residues long. Trimming pared 7 bases from V and 6 bases from J, leaving 21 bases between. Germline-derived CDR1 and CDR2 are SQVTM and ANQGSEA.

The chain has TRBV18 and TRBJ1-5, with D perhaps matching TRBD1 (5 bases). Between the trimmed V and J ends, which lost 3 bases and 2 bases, there was a span of 17 bases. Germline V gives CDR1 KGHSH, CDR2 LQKENI. The CDR3 extends over 17 amino acids. CDR3 sequence reads: CASSPRGVVIGNQPQHF. The CDR3 DNA follows: TGTGCCAGCTCACCTAGAGGGGTGGTTATCGGCAATCAGCCCCAGCATTTT.

This clone was detected only a few times. V gene TRBV7-3 combines with J gene TRBJ2-3; D not resolved. The V gene lost 5 bases and the J gene lost 4 bases, with 10 bases spanning the gap. The CDR3 totals 13 residues. The germline CDR1 and CDR2 sequences are SGHTA and FQGTGA. Here the CDR3 DNA reads TGTGCCAGCAGCCCCCCCGGCCCAGATACGCAGTATTTT. Translated: CASSPPGPDTQYF. The full variable domain, with the rest looked up from reference TRBV7-3 and TRBJ2-3, is GAGVSQTPSNKVTEKGKYVELRCDPISGHTALYWYRQSLGQGPEFLIYFQGTGAADDSGLPNDRFFAVRPEGSVSTLKIQRTERGDSAVYLCASSPPGPDTQYFGPGTRLTVL.

This chain links TRBV29-1 with TRBJ1-2, with D perhaps TRBD1 (5 bases). V dropped 4 bases and J dropped 1 base, with 13 bases sitting between them. The CDR3 consists of 14 residues. Germline CDR1 reads SQVTM; CDR2 reads ANQGSEA. For the CDR3, the DNA is TGCAGCGTTGTTGGGACCGTGGGTAACTATGGCTACACCTTC. It is translated as CSVVGTVGNYGYTF.

This clone is medium-sized. The chain combines TRBV9 with TRBJ2-5; 8 bases are shared with TRBD1. Germline values: CDR1 SGDLS, CDR2 YYNGEE. The CDR3 totals 16 residues. V trimming: 0 bases; J trimming: 1 base; junction bases outside the gene matches: 5. CDR3 region: CASSVGVGQAQETQYF. The CDR3 coding sequence is TGTGCCAGCAGCGTAGGAGTGGGACAGGCCCAAGAGACCCAGTACTTC. Complete variable domain (other parts from reference TRBV9 and TRBJ2-5): DSGVTQTPKHLITATGQRVTLRCSPRSGDLSVYWYQQSLDQGLQFLIQYYNGEERAKGNILERFSAQQFPDLHSELNLSSLELGDSALYFCASSVGVGQAQETQYFGPGTRLLVL.

This clone was counted between two and nine times. The V and J genes are TRBV28 and TRBJ1-5; possible D gene TRBD1, 5 bases. The CDR3 extends over 16 amino acids. Germline CDR1 is MDHEN and CDR2 is SYDVKM. Trimming removed 5 bases from V and 5 bases from J, with 19 bases in between. This chain's CDR3 is CASSLPPGRRDQPQHF. The CDR3 coding sequence is TGTGCCAGCAGTCTACCACCGGGACGGCGGGATCAGCCCCAGCATTTT.

The J gene is TRBJ2-5, the V gene TRBV29-1, with D perhaps matching TRBD1 (6 bases). The CDR3 consists of 12 residues. V lost 3 bases, J lost 10 bases, and 15 bases lay in between. In germline, CDR1 is SQVTM, CDR2 ANQGSEA. CDR3 bases: TGCAGCGTTGAGACAGGCCTTGGGGGCCAGTACTTC. Translated: CSVETGLGGQYF.

V usage is TRBV6-1 and J usage is TRBJ2-7, with TRBD1 identical over 8 bases. Germline CDR1 MNHNS, CDR2 SASEGT. V gave up 0 bases and J gave up 4 bases; unmatched junction bases: 5. This CDR3 comprises 15 residues. In DNA form, the CDR3 reads TGTGCCAGCAGTGAAGCGGGGACAGGTTATTACGAGCAGTACTTC. It yields the protein CASSEAGTGYYEQYF.